A selection of T cell receptor beta chains follows, all from one sample in a study of CD8+CD57+ T cells in acquired aplastic anemia. From the reads, TCRdb called clonotypes with MiXCR, one entry per CDR3 protein. This sample has about 160,000 distinct CDR3 sequences, with 40% to 50% found just once. The sample taken for sequencing was sorted CD4+, CD8+, or CD8+CD57+ T cells (not recorded which) from PBMCs. Every receptor here comes from a human donor with aplastic anemia. The CDR3 runs from the conserved cysteine through the conserved F or W. Each record gives: J gene, clone size, V gene, D gene, CDR3 DNA, CDR3 protein. A D gene is named only where the DNA matches it firmly. Clone size appears in some rows only: once, few, many, or a class for an expanded clone.

J gene: TRBJ2-3
clone size: many
V gene: TRBV29-1
D gene: TRBD1
CDR3 DNA: TGCAGCGTTGAAGACCCTCGGACAGGGACGTACACAGATACGCAGTATTTT
CDR3 protein: CSVEDPRTGTYTDTQYF

J gene: TRBJ1-2
clone size: -
V gene: TRBV10-3
D gene: -
CDR3 DNA: TGTGCCATCAGTGAGTCAGAATACTATGGCTACACCTTC
CDR3 protein: CAISESEYYGYTF

J gene: TRBJ1-1
clone size: -
V gene: TRBV7-8
D gene: -
CDR3 DNA: TGTGCCAGCAGCTTGAGGACAGAGCTGAACACTGAAGCTTTCTTT
CDR3 protein: CASSLRTELNTEAFF

J gene: TRBJ2-5
clone size: -
V gene: TRBV12-3/TRBV12-4
D gene: -
CDR3 DNA: TGTGCCAGCACCCATTGGGGGAGCCAAGAGACCCAGTACTTC
CDR3 protein: CASTHWGSQETQYF

J gene: TRBJ1-2
clone size: few
V gene: TRBV19
D gene: TRBD1
CDR3 DNA: TGTGCCAGTAGTCAAGCTGACAGGGTAGGCTACACCTTC
CDR3 protein: CASSQADRVGYTF

J gene: TRBJ2-5
clone size: -
V gene: TRBV7-7
D gene: TRBD1
CDR3 DNA: TGTGCTAGCAGCTTAGTAGGGGGCGGAGAGACCCAGTACTTC
CDR3 protein: CASSLVGGGETQYF

J gene: TRBJ2-7
clone size: -
V gene: TRBV29-1
D gene: TRBD1
CDR3 DNA: TGCAGCGGACAGGGGGCGTCTTCCCACGAGCAGTACTTC
CDR3 protein: CSGQGASSHEQYF

J gene: TRBJ2-1
clone size: -
V gene: TRBV7-6
D gene: -
CDR3 DNA: TGTGCCAGCAGCTTAACCATCTACAATGAGCAGTTCTTC
CDR3 protein: CASSLTIYNEQFF

J gene: TRBJ2-1
clone size: -
V gene: TRBV7-9
D gene: -
CDR3 DNA: TGTGCCAGCAGACCCGCTTCCAATGAGCAGTTCTTC
CDR3 protein: CASRPASNEQFF

J gene: TRBJ2-1
clone size: many
V gene: TRBV5-8
D gene: TRBD2
CDR3 DNA: TGTGCCAGCAGCTTGGAGTGGCGGGAGATTGAGCAGTTCTTC
CDR3 protein: CASSLEWREIEQFF

J gene: TRBJ2-3
clone size: -
V gene: TRBV19
D gene: -
CDR3 DNA: TGTGCCAGTAGGATAGCAGGAGATACGCAGTATTTT
CDR3 protein: CASRIAGDTQYF

J gene: TRBJ2-3
clone size: many
V gene: TRBV10-2
D gene: -
CDR3 DNA: TGCGCCAGCAGTGAGTCAAGCTATCGTGCCGATACGCAGTATTTT
CDR3 protein: CASSESSYRADTQYF

J gene: TRBJ2-7
clone size: once
V gene: TRBV20-1
D gene: -
CDR3 DNA: TGCAGTGCTAGAGTAGTAGCGCAGGGGGGCTACGAGCAGTACTTC
CDR3 protein: CSARVVAQGGYEQYF

J gene: TRBJ2-7
clone size: once
V gene: TRBV10-3
D gene: TRBD1
CDR3 DNA: TGTGCCATCAGTGAGTCGAGAGACAGGGCTCCCTACGAGCAGTACTTC
CDR3 protein: CAISESRDRAPYEQYF

J gene: TRBJ2-7
clone size: -
V gene: TRBV25-1
D gene: TRBD1
CDR3 DNA: TGTGCCAGCAGTGCGGCAACCGGGACAGGGTCCTACGAGCAGTACTTC
CDR3 protein: CASSAATGTGSYEQYF

J gene: TRBJ2-7
clone size: many
V gene: TRBV30
D gene: -
CDR3 DNA: TGTGCCTGGAGTGTACTGGGCTACGAGCAGTACTTC
CDR3 protein: CAWSVLGYEQYF

J gene: TRBJ2-4
clone size: -
V gene: TRBV5-1
D gene: TRBD1
CDR3 DNA: TGCGCCAGCAGGGGGACAGGCGGGGACATTCAGTACTTC
CDR3 protein: CASRGTGGDIQYF

J gene: TRBJ2-1
clone size: -
V gene: TRBV20-1
D gene: TRBD1
CDR3 DNA: TGCAGTGCTTTTGCGACAGGGATGGCCAATGAGCAGTTCTTC
CDR3 protein: CSAFATGMANEQFF

J gene: TRBJ1-6
clone size: -
V gene: TRBV5-1
D gene: -
CDR3 DNA: TGCGCCAGCAGCTCAGGGGCAGGGGATAATTCACCCCTCCACTTT
CDR3 protein: CASSSGAGDNSPLHF